This T cell receptor beta chain derives from a study of shared clonotypes between healthy human individuals. The CDR3 totals 15 residues. CDR1 and CDR2 (germline): SGHVS, FQNEAQ. Trimming removed 1 base from V and 1 base from J, with 10 bases in between. Sequenced by immunoSEQ multiplex PCR; TCRdb stores in-frame clones only, minus some. This table has 2 million to 3 million clones, 80% to 95% appearing once. This chain links TRBV7-8 with TRBJ1-2; no definite D call. The clonotype was recovered from a man aged 18 to 29 in good health. Some clones in this sample may be carry-over from other donors' samples. The sequencing input was naive CD4+ T cells from PBMCs. Subset noted: CD45RA+ positively selected. The CDR3 coding sequence is TGTGCCAGCAGCTTAGGAAGCGGCGTTAACTATGGCTACACCTTC. Protein: CASSLGSGVNYGYTF.